These T cell receptor beta chains were read from a single sample in a study of neurological immune-mediated disorders. MiXCR, applied by TCRdb to the 5' RACE reads, yields one record per CDR3 protein. Of about 38,000 distinct CDR3 sequences listed, more than 4.5% are singletons. Sequencing input: CD4+ T cells from blood. Source of these receptors: a man younger than 35 in good health. Each CDR3 is given with its conserved first and last residue. The D gene is left open where the match is weak. Not every row has a clone size; where given, it reads once, few, many or a size class.

abundance	v_gene	d_gene	j_gene	CDR3nt	CDR3aa
many	TRBV5-6	TRBD1	TRBJ1-1	TGTGCCAGCAGCCGCGGGACAGAGTTTGAAGCTTTCTTT	CASSRGTEFEAFF
-	TRBV15	-	TRBJ2-2	TGTGCCACCAGAGATCGTCCCACCGGGGAGCTGTTTTTT	CATRDRPTGELFF
many	TRBV9	-	TRBJ2-3	TGTGCCAGCAGCGTAGGAGCTTCAGAGGGTGTAGATACGCAGTATTTT	CASSVGASEGVDTQYF
many	TRBV6-5	-	TRBJ1-2	TGTGCCAGCACTATTACTTCGGGGCAGGGCCATGGCTACACCTTC	CASTITSGQGHGYTF
medium-sized	TRBV7-2	-	TRBJ2-3	TGTGCCAGCAGCTTATCAGGACCACCTAACACAGATACGCAGTATTTT	CASSLSGPPNTDTQYF
many	TRBV2	-	TRBJ2-5	TGTGCCAGCAGAGGAAATCAAGAGACCCAGTACTTC	CASRGNQETQYF
medium-sized	TRBV5-1	TRBD1	TRBJ1-6	TGCGCCAGCAGCTGGAGACAGGGCGACTCACCCCTCCACTTT	CASSWRQGDSPLHF
many	TRBV20-1	-	TRBJ1-1	TGCAGTGCTGTACGAGGATCTGAAGCTTTCTTT	CSAVRGSEAFF
many	TRBV3-1	TRBD2	TRBJ2-1	TGTGCCAGCAGTGGCGGACTAGCGGGGGCCAACAATGAGCAGTTCTTC	CASSGGLAGANNEQFF
many	TRBV28	-	TRBJ1-6	TGTGCCAGCAGTTTGTGGAGGGGCAACAATGGGTCACCCCTCCACTTT	CASSLWRGNNGSPLHF
many	TRBV5-1	-	TRBJ2-7	TGCGCCAGCAGCTTGTCGGGGGGCGACTCCTACGAGCAGTACTTC	CASSLSGGDSYEQYF
many	TRBV12-3/TRBV12-4	-	TRBJ1-1	TGTGCCAGCAGTTTAAATGGGGGGGCGACTGAAGCTTTCTTT	CASSLNGGATEAFF
many	TRBV20-1	TRBD1	TRBJ1-2	TGCAGTGCTAGCGCGGACAGGGTATATGGCTACACCTTC	CSASADRVYGYTF
many	TRBV12-3/TRBV12-4	-	TRBJ2-1	TGTGCCAGCAGACCAATACAGGGCAATGAGCAGTTCTTC	CASRPIQGNEQFF
-	TRBV7-9	-	TRBJ2-1	TGTGCCAGCAGCCGAGGGGGGGGCCGGTGGGATGAGCAGTTCTTC	CASSRGGGRWDEQFF
many	TRBV18	-	TRBJ1-1	TGTGCCAGCTCACCGCCGGGACAAGGAGGCACTGAAGCTTTCTTT	CASSPPGQGGTEAFF
many	TRBV27	-	TRBJ1-6	TGTGCCAGCAGCGGCAGGGGAGGATCACCCCTCCACTTT	CASSGRGGSPLHF
many	TRBV20-1	TRBD2	TRBJ2-7	TGCAGTGCCTGGCAAAGGGGCGGGGGGCTCCCCTACGAGCAGTACTTC	CSAWQRGGGLPYEQYF
many	TRBV5-6	-	TRBJ1-2	TGTGCCAGCAGCCCAGCCGCCAACTATGGCTACACCTTC	CASSPAANYGYTF
many	TRBV3-1	-	TRBJ1-2	TGTGCCAGCAGCCAAGCCCCGCCAGGGTTCGTCGGCTACACCTTC	CASSQAPPGFVGYTF
many	TRBV28	-	TRBJ2-7	TGTGCCAGCAGTTTAGGAGGGGCTACCTACGAGCAGTACTTC	CASSLGGATYEQYF
many	TRBV12-3/TRBV12-4	-	TRBJ2-7	TGTGCCAGCAGTTTAGGGCAAGGGGTCTCCTACGAGCAGTACTTC	CASSLGQGVSYEQYF
-	TRBV5-4	TRBD1	TRBJ1-2	TGTGCCAGCAGCGGGACAGTTAACTATGGCTACACCTTC	CASSGTVNYGYTF
many	TRBV7-2	TRBD2	TRBJ2-2	TGTGCCAGCAGCCAAGTAGCGGGGGGAGGAACCGGGGAGCTGTTTTTT	CASSQVAGGGTGELFF
many	TRBV5-1	-	TRBJ2-1	TGCGCCAGCAGCTTGAGGTCGCTAGGAGGGTATAATGAGCAGTTCTTC	CASSLRSLGGYNEQFF
many	TRBV29-1	TRBD1	TRBJ2-1	TGCAGTACCCCGGGACAGGGGGCTAGTGAGCAGTTCTTC	CSTPGQGASEQFF
many	TRBV20-1	-	TRBJ1-1	TGCAGTGCTAGCCGGGGGCAGAGGGCTGAAGCTTTCTTT	CSASRGQRAEAFF
many	TRBV3-1	-	TRBJ2-3	TGTGCCAGCAGCCTACAAAGCACAGATACGCAGTATTTT	CASSLQSTDTQYF
few	TRBV7-9	TRBD1	TRBJ1-1	TGTGCCAGCAGCTTAGACAGGGGACAGCCTGAAGCTTTCTTT	CASSLDRGQPEAFF
-	TRBV20-1	-	TRBJ1-5	TGCAGTGCTAGAGGTCCCGGGCAGGGCAAGCCCCAGCATTTT	CSARGPGQGKPQHF
many	TRBV10-3	-	TRBJ1-1	TGTGCCATCAGTGGAGAGGAGACTGAAGCTTTCTTT	CAISGEETEAFF
many	TRBV5-1	TRBD1	TRBJ2-1	TGCGCCAGCGCTCAACCGGGACAGGGGGCCAATGAGCAGTTCTTC	CASAQPGQGANEQFF
many	TRBV9	-	TRBJ1-1	TGTGCCAGCAGCTTCTACCAGGGAACTGAAGCTTTCTTT	CASSFYQGTEAFF
many	TRBV7-2	TRBD1	TRBJ1-4	TGTGCCAGCAGCTTCCTGGACAGGGGACGGGAAAAACTGTTTTTT	CASSFLDRGREKLFF
many	TRBV7-2	-	TRBJ1-4	TGTGCCAGCAGCTTACAGGGGTCGACTAATGAAAAACTGTTTTTT	CASSLQGSTNEKLFF
many	TRBV3-1	-	TRBJ2-2	TGTGCCAGCAGCCTACAGGGTAGCACCGGGGAGCTGTTTTTT	CASSLQGSTGELFF
many	TRBV7-2	TRBD1	TRBJ1-4	TGTGCCAGCAGCTACTCCGGGACAGGGGATGAAAAACTGTTTTTT	CASSYSGTGDEKLFF
many	TRBV5-1	-	TRBJ1-1	TGCGCCAGCAGCTTGGAATATTCGAACACTGAAGCTTTCTTT	CASSLEYSNTEAFF
many	TRBV12-3/TRBV12-4	TRBD1	TRBJ1-2	TGTGCCAGCAGCCCAGGGGGGCACTATGGCTACACCTTC	CASSPGGHYGYTF
many	TRBV20-1	-	TRBJ1-4	TGCAGTGCTAGCAGACAGGACGCAGGAGAAAAACTGTTTTTT	CSASRQDAGEKLFF
many	TRBV27	-	TRBJ1-5	TGTGCCAGCAGTTTAGGAGGGGGGGCTGGTGGCAATCAGCCCCAGCATTTT	CASSLGGGAGGNQPQHF
many	TRBV5-1	TRBD2	TRBJ2-1	TGCGCCAGTCGGACTAGCGAGAACAATGAGCAGTTCTTC	CASRTSENNEQFF
many	TRBV6-6	-	TRBJ1-5	TGTGCCAGCAGTTACTCGGGGATGGACAATCAGCCCCAGCATTTT	CASSYSGMDNQPQHF
many	TRBV4-3	-	TRBJ1-1	TGCGCCAGCAGCCAAGAGCTAGACACCCGTGGTCGAGCTTTCTTT	CASSQELDTRGRAFF
many	TRBV24-1	-	TRBJ2-7	TGTGCCACCAGTGATTCCCTTTCCTACGAGCAGTACTTC	CATSDSLSYEQYF
many	TRBV20-1	TRBD1	TRBJ1-5	TGCAGTGCTAGAGCCCTGACAGGGGTGCAGCCCCAGCATTTT	CSARALTGVQPQHF
-	TRBV6-5	-	TRBJ1-2	TGTGCCAGCAGTTATACAGATAACTATGGCTACACCTTC	CASSYTDNYGYTF
many	TRBV5-1	-	TRBJ2-7	TGCGCCAGCAGCTTGTACGGGGGCGAGTACGAGCAGTACTTC	CASSLYGGEYEQYF
many	TRBV15	TRBD2	TRBJ2-3	TGTGCCACCAGCGGCGGGGGAGGGTGGGCAGATACGCAGTATTTT	CATSGGGGWADTQYF